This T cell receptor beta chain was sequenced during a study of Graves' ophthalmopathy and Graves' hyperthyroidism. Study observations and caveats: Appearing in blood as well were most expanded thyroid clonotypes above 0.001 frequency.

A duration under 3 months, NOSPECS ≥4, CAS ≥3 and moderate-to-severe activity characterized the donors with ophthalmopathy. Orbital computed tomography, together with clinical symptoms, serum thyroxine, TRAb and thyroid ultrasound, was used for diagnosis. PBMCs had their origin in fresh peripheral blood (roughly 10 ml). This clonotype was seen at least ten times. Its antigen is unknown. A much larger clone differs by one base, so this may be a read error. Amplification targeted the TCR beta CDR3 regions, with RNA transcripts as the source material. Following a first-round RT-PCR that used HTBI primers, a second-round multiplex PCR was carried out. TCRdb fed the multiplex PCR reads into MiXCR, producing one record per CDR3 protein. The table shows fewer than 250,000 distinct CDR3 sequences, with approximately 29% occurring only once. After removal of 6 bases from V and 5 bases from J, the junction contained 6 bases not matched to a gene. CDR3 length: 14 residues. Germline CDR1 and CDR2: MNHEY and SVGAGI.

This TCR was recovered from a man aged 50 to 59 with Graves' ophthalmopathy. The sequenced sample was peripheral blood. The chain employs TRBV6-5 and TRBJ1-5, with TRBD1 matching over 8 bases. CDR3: CASRAGTGHQPQHF. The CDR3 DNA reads TGTGCCAGCAGGGCCGGGACAGGCCATCAGCCCCAGCATTTT.